This is a list of T cell receptor beta chains from one sample in a study of T cell responses to AZD1222 COVID-19 vaccine. Repertoires were generated with immunoSEQ multiplex PCR, while TCRdb's copy carries only in-frame clones and drops some. Of over 150,000 clones in the sample, approximately 92% were seen once. The sequencing here drew on peripheral blood, taken on day 0 of AZD1222 vaccination. These receptors came from an adult in good health. Both conserved end residues are part of each CDR3. The D gene is left open where the match is weak. Only part of the rows carry a size: once, few, many, or a class if the clone is expanded.

clone_size	j_call	v_call	d_call	cdr3_nt	cdr3_aa
few	TRBJ2-5	TRBV5-1	TRBD2	TGCGCCAGCTCCCAACCGGGGGGAGGAGGGGAGACCCAGTACTTC	CASSQPGGGGETQYF
NA	TRBJ2-7	TRBV7-2	NA	TGTGCCAGCAGCTTAGCGCCCAGCTCCTACGAGCAGTACTTC	CASSLAPSSYEQYF
NA	TRBJ2-1	TRBV4-2	NA	TGTGCCAGCAGCCAAGTCACTAGCAATCAATATGAGCAGTTCTTC	CASSQVTSNQYEQFF
NA	TRBJ1-1	TRBV6-1	NA	TGTGCCAGCAGTGAAACGCGGAACACTGAAGCTTTCTTT	CASSETRNTEAFF
once	TRBJ1-2	TRBV25-1	TRBD1	TGTGCCAGCAGTGGACCCCACGGACAGGGTGGCTATGGCTACACCTTC	CASSGPHGQGGYGYTF
once	TRBJ1-1	TRBV29-1	NA	TGCAGCGCTTCTATCGGGGGCCTCACTGAAGCTTTCTTT	CSASIGGLTEAFF
NA	TRBJ2-7	TRBV30	TRBD2	TGTGCCTGGGGGACTAGCGGGAGTGGGTACGAGCAGTACTTC	CAWGTSGSGYEQYF
NA	TRBJ1-1	TRBV30	TRBD1	TGTGCCTGGACTAACTTACAGGGGCGGGGAGGCACTGAAGCTTTCTTT	CAWTNLQGRGGTEAFF
NA	TRBJ2-3	TRBV5-5	NA	TGTGCCAGCAGCTTGGCCGAATTCACAGATACGCAGTATTTT	CASSLAEFTDTQYF
NA	TRBJ1-5	TRBV6-5	NA	TGTGCCAGCAGATTGACGGAGAATAGCAATCAGCCCCAGCATTTT	CASRLTENSNQPQHF
NA	TRBJ2-1	TRBV6-5	NA	TGTGCCAGCAGTTATAGGGGCGATGGGTTGGGGGAGCAGTTCTTC	CASSYRGDGLGEQFF
NA	TRBJ1-2	TRBV11-2	TRBD1	TGTGCCAGCAGCTCGCCGACAGGGTTTTGGGGCTACACCTTC	CASSSPTGFWGYTF
NA	TRBJ1-1	TRBV7-3	NA	TGTGCCAGCAGCTTAGGAGCGACGGCTGAAGCTTTCTTT	CASSLGATAEAFF
NA	TRBJ2-7	TRBV6-2/TRBV6-3	NA	TGTGCCAGCAGCCCAGAGGGACTTTCAAGCTCCTACGAGCAGTACTTC	CASSPEGLSSSYEQYF
NA	TRBJ2-1	TRBV18	TRBD1	TGTGCCAGCTCACCACCGCTGGGACAGGGAATACGCGAGCAGTTCTTC	CASSPPLGQGIREQFF
NA	TRBJ2-5	TRBV4-2	TRBD2	TGTGCCAGCAGCCAAGATTTACGACTAGCGGGAGATTATCGGGTGTCAGAGACCCAGTACTTC	CASSQDLRLAGDYRVSETQYF
NA	TRBJ1-6	TRBV7-9	NA	TGTGCCAGCAGCTCTGCCGGGCCCGGAAGCCCACCCCTCCACTTT	CASSSAGPGSPPLHF
NA	TRBJ2-1	TRBV6-6	NA	TGTGCCAGCAGCCCCGGGACGTCCGCCTACAATGAGCAGTTCTTC	CASSPGTSAYNEQFF
NA	TRBJ1-1	TRBV7-2	NA	TGTGCCAGCAGCCGCGGGACACCAATCACTGAAGCTTTCTTT	CASSRGTPITEAFF
NA	TRBJ1-1	TRBV12-3/TRBV12-4	NA	TGTGCCAGCAGTTCAACCACTGAAGCTTTCTTT	CASSSTTEAFF
NA	TRBJ2-1	TRBV25-1	NA	TGTGCCAGCAGTGAATATTTTACAGGACCCTCGGATGAGCAGTTCTTC	CASSEYFTGPSDEQFF
NA	TRBJ1-5	TRBV28	NA	TGTGCCAGCAGTTTGCTTCGGGGCGCCAATCAGCCCCAGCATTTT	CASSLLRGANQPQHF
once	TRBJ1-1	TRBV6-5	TRBD1	TGTGCCAGCAGTTCCCCGACAGGGGGAATCACTGAAGCTTTCTTT	CASSSPTGGITEAFF
NA	TRBJ1-4	TRBV19	NA	TGTGCCAGTAGTATACAGTATGAAAAACTGTTTTTT	CASSIQYEKLFF
NA	TRBJ1-1	TRBV6-4	NA	TGTGCCAGCAGTGGACAGTCAGGAGGGAACACTGAAGCTTTCTTT	CASSGQSGGNTEAFF
NA	TRBJ1-1	TRBV18	NA	TGTGCCAGCTCAGATAGCAGCATGAACACTGAAGCTTTCTTT	CASSDSSMNTEAFF
NA	TRBJ1-2	TRBV7-2	NA	TGTGCCAGCAGCCCCCTAGGGGGGCAAGCGGGCTATGGCTACACCTTC	CASSPLGGQAGYGYTF
NA	TRBJ2-1	TRBV7-2	NA	TGTGCCAGCAGCTTAATGGCCCAGGGGCCGGGAAATGAGCAGTTCTTC	CASSLMAQGPGNEQFF
NA	TRBJ1-5	TRBV18	NA	TGTGCCAGCTCACCAGGGCTAACGGGTGGCAATCAGCCCCAGCATTTT	CASSPGLTGGNQPQHF
NA	TRBJ2-4	TRBV19	NA	TGTGCCAGTAGTATAGGATTAGCCAAAAACATTCAGTACTTC	CASSIGLAKNIQYF
NA	TRBJ1-2	TRBV12-3/TRBV12-4	NA	TGTGCCAGCAGTTTAGGACCACGGGGCTACACCTTC	CASSLGPRGYTF
NA	TRBJ2-5	TRBV6-4	TRBD2	TGTGCCAGCAGTGCCATAGCGGGAGATGGGGAAGAGCCCCAGTACTTC	CASSAIAGDGEEPQYF
NA	TRBJ1-1	TRBV11-2	NA	TGTGCCAGCAGCTTAGTTGCGGACCCAAGGGAAGCTTTCTTT	CASSLVADPREAFF
once	TRBJ2-5	TRBV5-6	TRBD2	TGTGCCAGCAGCTCGGGACTAGCGGGAGGAGCGGAGACCCAGTACTTC	CASSSGLAGGAETQYF
NA	TRBJ1-2	TRBV12-3/TRBV12-4	NA	TGTGCCAGCAGGACAGCTAACTATGGCTACACCTTC	CASRTANYGYTF
NA	TRBJ1-2	TRBV7-2	NA	TGTGCCAGCAGCTTAGATTTCTATGGCTACACCTTC	CASSLDFYGYTF
NA	TRBJ1-1	TRBV6-5	NA	TGTGCCAGCAGCGAGGAGTGGGACACTGAAGCTTTCTTT	CASSEEWDTEAFF
few	TRBJ2-1	TRBV29-1	NA	TGCAGCGCCGAGCAAAGGGGATACAATGAGCAGTTCTTC	CSAEQRGYNEQFF
NA	TRBJ2-5	TRBV5-5	NA	TGTGCCAGCAGCTTGGGGGACCTCGAAGAGACCCAGTACTTC	CASSLGDLEETQYF
NA	TRBJ1-2	TRBV7-9	NA	TGTGCCAGCAGCTTAGGAGCAGGGAATGGCTACACCTTC	CASSLGAGNGYTF
NA	TRBJ2-3	TRBV18	NA	TGTGCCAGCTCACCACCGGGGTCTGGGGGAACAGATACGCAGTATTTT	CASSPPGSGGTDTQYF
NA	TRBJ1-5	TRBV5-4	NA	TGTGCCAGCAGCCCCCAGACAGGCCAGCCCCAGCATTTT	CASSPQTGQPQHF
NA	TRBJ2-1	TRBV24-1	NA	TGTGCCACCAGTGATTCCCGGGACGAGGTGAGGAATGAGCAGTTCTTC	CATSDSRDEVRNEQFF
once	TRBJ1-1	TRBV10-3	TRBD1	TGTGCCATCAGCTCCGGACAGGACACTGAAGCTTTCTTT	CAISSGQDTEAFF
NA	TRBJ1-5	TRBV7-8	NA	TGTGCCAGCAGCTTAGCTGTAGGGACATGGGACCGTAGCAATCAGCCCCAGCATTTT	CASSLAVGTWDRSNQPQHF
once	TRBJ1-5	TRBV4-1	TRBD1	TGCGCCAGCAGCCCAGGACAGGGATCTCAGCCCCAGCATTTT	CASSPGQGSQPQHF